A single sample is the source of the 4 T cell receptor beta chains below, sequenced in a study of blood T cell repertoires in COVID-19 (dated by TCRdb to the early 2020s). Library generation was performed with the immunoSEQ multiplex PCR assay. This is the immuneACCESS table as TCRdb keeps it, with only in-frame sequences that have V and J called. A part of the clones is gone; compared with another copy, unresolved V genes explain less than half, and the rest is unexplained. This sample is represented by roughly 63,000 clones; around 85% of them were singletons. The top ten constitute more than 9.5% of the sample. The source material was peripheral blood. These receptor sequences come from a human donor in a cohort sampled during active COVID-19.

The sample holds one count of this clone. This chain's CDR3 is CASSTYQGGELFF. The CDR3 region has the DNA TGTGCCAGCAGCACATATCAGGGCGGGGAGCTGTTTTTT. The chain combines TRBV5-4 with TRBJ2-2; D is possibly TRBD1 (5 bases). CDR3 length equals 13 residues. The V and J ends lost 4 bases and 7 bases respectively, with 11 bases between them. Germline CDR1 reads SGHNT; CDR2 reads YYREEE (reference sequence).

The chain combines TRBV27 with TRBJ2-5, with 13 bases aligning to TRBD2. Trimming cost V 6 bases and J 6 bases; bases outside gene matches: 13. This CDR3 is 17 amino acids long. Germline assignment: CDR1 MNHEY and CDR2 SMNVEV (reference sequence). The CDR3 protein is CASSQLAGGTTPKTQYF. The CDR3 nucleotides read TGTGCCAGCAGCCAACTAGCGGGAGGGACCACGCCGAAGACCCAGTACTTC.

This chain links TRBV10-3 with TRBJ2-5; TRBD1 matches 10 bases. Germline lookup yields CDR1 ENHRY and CDR2 SYGVKD. This CDR3 is 16 amino acids long. The V gene end was trimmed by 0 bases and the J gene end by 5 bases; junction bases not matched to a gene: 6. CDR3 DNA sequence: TGTGCCATCAGTGAGTCATGGACAGGGGGACGGGAGACCCAGTACTTC. Protein: CAISESWTGGRETQYF.

The rearrangement joins TRBV28 to TRBJ1-1, with a possible D match to TRBD1 (5 bases). The CDR3 runs to 16 residues. Between the trimmed V and J ends, which lost 4 bases and 6 bases, there was a span of 21 bases. Per the germline V gene, CDR1 is MDHEN and CDR2 is SYDVKM. The chain's CDR3 is CASSSRPGGAAAEAFF. In DNA, the CDR3 is TGTGCCAGCAGTTCCCGGCCGGGAGGGGCGGCAGCTGAAGCTTTCTTT.